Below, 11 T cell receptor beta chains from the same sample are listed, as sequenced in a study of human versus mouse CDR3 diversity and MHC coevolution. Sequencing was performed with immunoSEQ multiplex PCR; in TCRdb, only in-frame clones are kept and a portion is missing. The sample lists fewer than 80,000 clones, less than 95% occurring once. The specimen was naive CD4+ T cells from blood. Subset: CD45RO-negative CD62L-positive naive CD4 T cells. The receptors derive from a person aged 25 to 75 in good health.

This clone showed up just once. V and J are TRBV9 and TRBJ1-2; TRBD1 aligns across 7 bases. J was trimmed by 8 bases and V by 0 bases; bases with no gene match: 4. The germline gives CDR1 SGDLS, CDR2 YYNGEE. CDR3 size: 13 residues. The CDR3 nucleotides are TGTGCCAGCAGCGTAGAGGGGGCTAGGGGCTACACCTTC. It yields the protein CASSVEGARGYTF.

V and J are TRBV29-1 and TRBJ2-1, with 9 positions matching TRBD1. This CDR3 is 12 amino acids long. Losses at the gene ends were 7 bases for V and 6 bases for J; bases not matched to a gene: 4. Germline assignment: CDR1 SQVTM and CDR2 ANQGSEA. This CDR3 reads CSGDRGSNEQFF. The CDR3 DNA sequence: TGCAGCGGCGACAGGGGGTCCAATGAGCAGTTCTTC.

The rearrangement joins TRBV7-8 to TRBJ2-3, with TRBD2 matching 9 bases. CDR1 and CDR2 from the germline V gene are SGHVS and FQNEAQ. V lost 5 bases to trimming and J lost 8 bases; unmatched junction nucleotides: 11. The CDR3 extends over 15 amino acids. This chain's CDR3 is CASSTLRGGDATQYF. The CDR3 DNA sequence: TGTGCCAGCAGCACATTGCGGGGGGGCGATGCTACGCAGTATTTT.

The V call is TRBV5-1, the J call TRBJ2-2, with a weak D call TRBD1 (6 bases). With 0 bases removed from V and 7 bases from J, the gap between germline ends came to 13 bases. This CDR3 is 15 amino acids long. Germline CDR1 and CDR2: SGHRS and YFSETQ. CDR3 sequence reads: CASSLEDRFYGELFF. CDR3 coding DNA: TGCGCCAGCAGCTTGGAGGACAGATTTTACGGGGAGCTGTTTTTT.

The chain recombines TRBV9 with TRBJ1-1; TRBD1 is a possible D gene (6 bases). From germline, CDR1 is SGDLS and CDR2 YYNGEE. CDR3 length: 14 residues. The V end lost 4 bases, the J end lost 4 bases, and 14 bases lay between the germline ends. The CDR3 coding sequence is TGTGCCAGCAGCCTTCTAGGGACAAGCACTGAAGCTTTCTTT. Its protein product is CASSLLGTSTEAFF.

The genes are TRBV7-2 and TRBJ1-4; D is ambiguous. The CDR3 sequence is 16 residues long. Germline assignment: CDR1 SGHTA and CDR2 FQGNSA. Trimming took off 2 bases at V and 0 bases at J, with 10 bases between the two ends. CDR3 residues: CASSLTDGATNEKLFF. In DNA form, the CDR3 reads TGTGCCAGCAGCTTAACCGACGGAGCAACTAATGAAAAACTGTTTTTT.

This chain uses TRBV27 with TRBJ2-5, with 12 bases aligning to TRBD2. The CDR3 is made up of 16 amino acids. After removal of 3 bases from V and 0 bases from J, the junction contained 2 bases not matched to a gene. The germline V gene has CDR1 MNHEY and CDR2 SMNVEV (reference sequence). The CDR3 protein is CASSFSSGGDQETQYF. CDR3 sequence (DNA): TGTGCCAGCAGTTTCTCTAGCGGGGGGGACCAAGAGACCCAGTACTTC.

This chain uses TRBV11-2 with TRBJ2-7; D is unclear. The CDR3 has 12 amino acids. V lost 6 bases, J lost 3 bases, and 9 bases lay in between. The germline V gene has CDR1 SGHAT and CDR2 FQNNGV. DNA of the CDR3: TGTGCCAGCAGGGGCAGAGTCTACGAGCAGTACTTC. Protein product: CASRGRVYEQYF.

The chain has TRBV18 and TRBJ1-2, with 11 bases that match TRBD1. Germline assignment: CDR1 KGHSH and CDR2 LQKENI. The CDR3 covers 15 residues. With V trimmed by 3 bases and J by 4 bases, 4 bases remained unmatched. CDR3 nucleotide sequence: TGTGCCAGCTCACCTTCGGACAGGGGGCCCTATGGCTACACCTTC. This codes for CASSPSDRGPYGYTF. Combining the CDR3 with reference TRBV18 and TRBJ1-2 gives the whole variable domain NAGVMQNPRHLVRRRGQEARLRCSPMKGHSHVYWYRQLPEEGLKFMVYLQKENIIDESGMPKERFSAEFPKEGPSILRIQQVVRGDSAAYFCASSPSDRGPYGYTFGSGTRLTVV.

CDR3 loop: CASSESGTSGTDTQYF. CDR3 bases: TGTGCCAGCAGTGAATCCGGGACTTCGGGCACAGATACGCAGTATTTT. The chain carries TRBV6-4 and TRBJ2-3, with a tentative D call TRBD2 (6 bases). V was trimmed by 3 bases and J by 1 base, leaving 14 bases between them. This CDR3 contains 16 residues. Germline-derived CDR1 and CDR2 are MRHNA and SNTAGT.

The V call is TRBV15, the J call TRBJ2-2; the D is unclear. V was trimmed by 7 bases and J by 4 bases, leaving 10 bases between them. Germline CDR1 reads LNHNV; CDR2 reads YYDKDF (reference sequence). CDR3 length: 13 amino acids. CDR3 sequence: CATMPAVTGELFF. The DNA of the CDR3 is TGTGCCACCATGCCTGCGGTCACCGGGGAGCTGTTTTTT.